The rows below give T cell receptor beta chains drawn from one sample of a study of early T cells in non-severe SARS-CoV-2 infection. TCRdb itself ran the 5' RACE reads through MiXCR, one entry per CDR3 protein. Here the sample spans about 60,000 distinct CDR3 sequences, roughly a tenth being singletons. Source material: whole blood. These receptors were taken from an adult who was a healthcare worker with PCR-confirmed SARS-CoV-2 infection or an uninfected control (not recorded which). The CDR3 runs from the conserved cysteine through the conserved F or W. A D gene is named only where the DNA matches it firmly. Size values are once, few and many counts, or a class for expanded clones, and some rows have none.

>TRBJ2-7|TRBV7-9|.|.
TGTGCCAGCAGCTTAAGTACAGGGTACAACGAGCAGTACTTC
CASSLSTGYNEQYF
>TRBJ1-5|TRBV18|.|.
TGTGCCAGCATGGGCGGGAGCAATCAGCCCCAGCATTTT
CASMGGSNQPQHF
>TRBJ2-1|TRBV7-9|.|.
TGTGCCAGCAGCTTAGTTAGTCGCGGGCAATTCTTC
CASSLVSRGQFF
>TRBJ2-7|TRBV29-1|.|.
TGCAGCGTTGAAGGTGGTGGGATGAGCTCGGAGCAGTACTTC
CSVEGGGMSSEQYF
>TRBJ2-5|TRBV5-1|many|.
TGCGCCAGCAGCTTGGAATTAAGAGGCGGAGAGACCCAGTACTTC
CASSLELRGGETQYF
>TRBJ1-3|TRBV7-9|.|.
TGTGCCAGCAGCCCGGGGAACACCATATATTTT
CASSPGNTIYF
>TRBJ2-7|TRBV29-1|few|TRBD1
TGCAGCGTCGGGGGGACAGGGGAGCAGTACTTC
CSVGGTGEQYF
>TRBJ1-3|TRBV30|many|.
TGTGCCTGGAGTAAGGTGTTCGGAAACACCATATATTTT
CAWSKVFGNTIYF
>TRBJ1-5|TRBV6-1|many|.
TGTGCCAGCAGTGAACAATCCCATCAGCCCCAGCATTTT
CASSEQSHQPQHF
>TRBJ2-3|TRBV5-4|few|TRBD2
TGTGCCAGCAGCCAACAGACTAGCGGCACAGATACGCAGTATTTT
CASSQQTSGTDTQYF
>TRBJ2-7|TRBV20-1|many|.
TGCAGTGCTCTCCCAGGAGGCGGTAGCTCCTACGAGCAGTACTTC
CSALPGGGSSYEQYF
>TRBJ2-3|TRBV12-3/TRBV12-4|many|.
TGTGCCAGCAGTAACGGAGAGCGGGTATCCACAGATACGCAGTATTTT
CASSNGERVSTDTQYF
>TRBJ1-4|TRBV19|few|.
TGTGCCAGTAGTAAATTGGCGGTACTTAATGAAAAACTGTTTTTT
CASSKLAVLNEKLFF
>TRBJ2-2|TRBV29-1|many|TRBD1
TGCAGCGGGTCCGGGACAGCGAACACCGGGGAGCTGTTTTTT
CSGSGTANTGELFF
>TRBJ2-7|TRBV14|many|.
TGTGCCAGCAGCCAGGTCGACTCCTACGAGCAGTACTTC
CASSQVDSYEQYF
>TRBJ2-2|TRBV7-8|many|.
TGTGCCAGCAGCTTTATAGGGACCACCGGGGAGCTGTTTTTT
CASSFIGTTGELFF
>TRBJ2-5|TRBV20-1|many|TRBD2
TGCAGTGCTGATAGCGGGAGAGAGACCCAGTACTTC
CSADSGRETQYF